Listed here are 14 T cell receptor beta chains from one sample, sequenced in a study of response to subunit inactivated influenza vaccine. TCRdb independently ran MiXCR on the RT-PCR reads; one entry per CDR3 protein. The table shows a few hundred thousand distinct CDR3 sequences, with around 13% occurring only once. Here the sequenced sample was PBMCs from blood, taken about 13 days after vaccination. These receptors all stem from a man aged 50 to 60 who received an inactivated influenza vaccine.

The chain joins TRBV20-1 to TRBJ1-5; D may be TRBD1 (6 bases). Germline V gene data show CDR1 as DFQATT and CDR2 as SNEGSKA (reference sequence). Trimming removed 1 base from V and 1 base from J, with 14 bases in between. This CDR3 comprises 16 residues. The CDR3 here is CSARGTGKGSNQPQHF. The CDR3 DNA reads TGCAGTGCTAGAGGAACAGGGAAAGGAAGCAATCAGCCCCAGCATTTT.

The V and J genes are TRBV29-1 and TRBJ2-7; D gene unclear. Germline CDR1 reads SQVTM; CDR2 reads ANQGSEA. The V end was cut by 4 bases, the J end by 2 bases, with 18 bases between. This CDR3 region has 15 residues. Here the CDR3 DNA reads TGCAGCGTTGGGGCAAGAATAGTACAGACCTACGAGCAGTACTTC. This codes for CSVGARIVQTYEQYF.

CDR3 amino acids: CATSRGQREAGELFF. The CDR3 DNA sequence: TGTGCCACCAGCAGAGGGCAGCGGGAAGCCGGGGAGCTGTTTTTT. The chain links TRBV15 to TRBJ2-2, with 7 positions matching TRBD2. The V gene's germline CDR1 is LNHNV and CDR2 YYDKDF (reference sequence). The V and J ends lost 1 base and 6 bases, in that order; junction bases with no gene match: 5. CDR3 length: 15 amino acids.

Only a few counts were recorded for this clonotype. The rearrangement uses TRBV29-1 and TRBJ2-7; 7 nucleotides agree with TRBD2. In germline, CDR1 is SQVTM, CDR2 ANQGSEA. The length of the CDR3 is 14 residues. Trimming removed 8 bases from V and 0 bases from J; junction bases left unmatched: 10. CDR3 protein: CSHSGEGGSYEQYF. DNA for the CDR3: TGCAGCCATTCCGGGGAGGGAGGCTCCTACGAGCAGTACTTC.

This clonotype was seen only a few times. V gene TRBV2 combines with J gene TRBJ2-1; 8 bases align to TRBD2. J was trimmed by 7 bases and V by 7 bases; bases with no gene match: 15. Germline V gene data show CDR1 as SNHLY and CDR2 as FYNNEI. The CDR3 is 16 residues long. In nucleotides, the CDR3 is TGTGCCAGCAACCCCCTCTCGGGGGGGCCTCTTAATGAGCAGTTCTTC. Residues: CASNPLSGGPLNEQFF.

The sample holds one count of this clonotype. One end of the junction is discordant with germline, which a read error may explain. The J gene is TRBJ1-5, the V gene TRBV6-1; no clear D gene. The CDR3 has 14 residues. Germline CDR1 is MNHNS and CDR2 is SASEGT. CDR3 DNA: TGTGCCAGCAGTCGCCGCGAAGGGAGGCAGCCCCAGAATTTT. Translating it yields CASSRREGRQPQNF.

There are many counts of this clonotype. The genes are TRBV3-1 and TRBJ2-4; maybe TRBD1 (6 bases). Germline values: CDR1 LGHDT, CDR2 YNNKEL (reference sequence). CDR3 length equals 15 residues. Trimming stripped 4 bases from V and 0 bases from J, with 10 bases between. CDR3 amino acids: CASSLGTLAKNIQYF. In DNA, the CDR3 is TGTGCCAGCAGCCTAGGGACACTAGCCAAAAACATTCAGTACTTC.

The sample holds a few counts of this clonotype. The chain links TRBV4-3 to TRBJ2-1; D is possibly TRBD2 (6 bases). Germline CDR1 LGHNA, CDR2 YSLEER. This CDR3 comprises 14 residues. Trimming stripped 0 bases from V and 9 bases from J, with 12 bases between. CDR3 DNA: TGCGCCAGCAGCCAAGATGCGGGGCTCGCTGAGCAGTTCTTC. It is translated as CASSQDAGLAEQFF.

The gene calls are TRBV5-1 and TRBJ2-4, with 9 bases identical to TRBD1. The germline CDR1 and CDR2 sequences are SGHRS and YFSETQ. Germline trimming cut 5 bases from V and 8 bases from J; bases unmatched to any gene: 8. This CDR3 comprises 14 residues. The CDR3 DNA reads as TGCGCCAGCAGGGTGGGACAGGGTTTCGACATTCAGTACTTC. Residues: CASRVGQGFDIQYF.

This clonotype was seen only a few times. The chain combines TRBV29-1 with TRBJ2-2, with TRBD1 as a possible D gene (5 bases). V was cut by 3 bases and J by 2 bases, with 10 bases left in between. The CDR3 loop spans 14 amino acids. Germline assignment: CDR1 SQVTM and CDR2 ANQGSEA. This CDR3 is CSVETEPNTGELFF. The CDR3 DNA follows: TGCAGCGTTGAGACAGAACCTAACACCGGGGAGCTGTTTTTT.

This clonotype has only one observation. The J gene is TRBJ2-3, the V gene TRBV6-2 or TRBV6-3; D is possibly TRBD1 or TRBD2 (5 bases each). The CDR3 contains 15 residues. Germline loops: CDR1 MNHEY, CDR2 SVGEGT. Trimming took 5 bases from V and 2 from J, leaving 14 bases between them. The CDR3 nucleotides are TGTGCCAGCAGTCGCACGGGACCCCCCACAGATACGCAGTATTTT. Protein sequence: CASSRTGPPTDTQYF.

The CDR3 protein is CASSYGKGEYEQYF. CDR3 sequence (DNA): TGTGCCAGCAGTTACGGAAAGGGCGAATACGAGCAGTACTTC. The chain links TRBV6-5 to TRBJ2-7; D is unresolved. The CDR3 contains 14 residues. The germline V gene encodes CDR1 MNHEY and CDR2 SVGAGI. The V end lost 2 bases, the J end lost 4 bases, and 12 bases lay between the germline ends.

V is TRBV6-1 and J is TRBJ2-7; 9 bases agree with TRBD2. Germline CDR1 MNHNS, CDR2 SASEGT. The CDR3 sequence is 13 residues long. V lost 8 bases to trimming and J lost 1 base; unmatched junction nucleotides: 3. CDR3 sequence (DNA): TGTGCCAGCCGACTAGCGGAGTCCTACGAGCAGTACTTC. Translating gives CASRLAESYEQYF.

The gene calls are TRBV21-1 and TRBJ2-3; the table gives TRBD2 as D, unverified against the DNA. TRBV21-1 is deemed a pseudogene. The CDR3 loop spans 18 amino acids. The CDR3 here is CASNSRRDRFYSTDTQYF. CDR3 DNA: TGTGCCAGCAACTCCCGTAGGGACCGTTTCTACAGCACAGATACGCAGTATTTT.